This T cell receptor (beta chain) was found in a study of CD8+ T cells in alopecia areata (dated by TCRdb to between 2017 and 2018). General notes on the study: High-throughput TCRbeta sequencing was used to examine T cell clonal expansion in alopecia areata in both the C3H/HeJ mouse model and human patients. RNA was obtained with the PAXgene miRNA kit for fixed scalp, the miRNeasy kit for PBMCs, and the RNeasy kit for mouse skin. Human TCRbeta sequencing covered scalp tissue and sorted CD4+ and CD8+ peripheral blood T cells from patchy and totalis/universalis alopecia areata patients and healthy controls. Scalp clonality was compared across normal scalp (n=4), patchy alopecia areata scalp (n=8), and alopecia totalis/universalis scalp (n=8). immunoSEQ multiplex PCR using 35 Vbeta forward primers and 13 Jbeta reverse primers was used to amplify TCRbeta CDR3 regions.

Peripheral blood and lesional scalp punch biopsies were obtained from patients with alopecia areata. PBMCs were isolated by density centrifugation and stained for CD3, CD4 and CD8, after which CD4+ and CD8+ T cells were sorted on a FACSAria. As part of a multicenter biomarker study, untreated alopecia areata patients were recruited. For 4 to 6 biomarker-study patients, blood CD8+ T cells were further sorted into NKG2D-low and NKG2D-high fractions. This clone was counted between two and nine times. Its recognized antigen is unknown. Per-base qualities were not stored, and no clone one base away is much larger. The V and J ends are trimmed by 5 bases and 8 bases, leaving 7 bases between them. The germline V gene encodes CDR1 SEHNR and CDR2 FQNEAQ (reference sequence). The CDR3 runs 11 amino acids, cysteine and phenylalanine included. Kept here is only the CDR3 DNA, which spans 33 bases and is read in frame from base 1.

Libraries were made using the immunoSEQ multiplex PCR assay. For TCR sequencing, RNA was extracted from every sample and reverse transcribed into cDNA to serve as template. SuperScript III was used for first-strand cDNA synthesis, primed with a 2:1 mix of oligo-dT and random hexamers. Amplification bias was assessed with a synthetic immune receptor repertoire, and residual bias was removed computationally. The study's processing was this. Raw reads were preprocessed to remove errors, and CDR3 was defined according to IMGT conventions as the region from the conserved cysteine to phenylalanine. Clonality was computed as 1 minus the Shannon entropy, with the entropy normalized by log2 of the number of productive unique TCRs. CD4 or CD8 identity of scalp clones was inferred by cross-referencing scalp TCRbeta sequences with sorted blood CD4 and CD8 repertoires. TCRdb mirrors the immuneACCESS table, restricted to in-frame sequences. Some clones are absent from its copies; in checked studies, under half trace to an unresolved V gene, and the reason for the others is unknown. V, J and clone size reflect that table, while D and trimming were determined from the DNA. This sample gives about 120,000 clones in total; 45% to 50% of them show up just once. The ten most abundant clones make up over 9.5% of the sample.

Results and caveats for the whole study, not just this receptor: Shared TCR sequences between patients were less evident than in mice, which may be partly attributable to HLA diversity in the patient population. Compared with normal scalp, lesional scalp had higher clonality and more expanded CD8+ clones, particularly in alopecia totalis/universalis, a pattern that suggests antigenic drive. Scalp TCR repertoire analysis is complicated because resident alphabeta T cells in normal human skin are also sequenced, whereas mouse skin is dominated by gammadelta T cells.

Sequenced: NKG2D-low CD8+ T cells sorted from blood. The sample's cell subset or site label, in plain terms: sorted CD8+ NKG2D-low blood T cells. The sequence joins TRBV7-9 to TRBJ2-1; the D gene remains uncertain. This TCR was sampled from a human donor with alopecia areata. CDR3 reads: CASSHEHEQFF. The sequenced DNA is TGTGCCAGCAGCCACGAGCATGAGCAGTTCTTC.